This T cell receptor (beta chain) was documented in a study of cytomegalovirus exposure and HLA in healthy donors (dated by TCRdb to the late 2010s). Regarding the complete study: An earlier analysis of 587 of the donors reported about 280 Gb of sequence data and 117 million unique TCR beta sequences obtained from about 179 million T cells. An early release covering around 630 HLA-typed donors comprised roughly 300 gigabases of sequencing data and tens of millions of unique TCR sequences. The genetic ancestry cluster associated with self-reported Caucasian donors included 81% of the roughly 380 genotyped donors. The study aimed to test whether signatures of past pathogen exposure could be identified by cataloging public T cell receptors. The study used immunosequencing to profile the T cell repertoires of about 670 subjects and linked those repertoires to cytomegalovirus serostatus. Along with the roughly 670-subject first cohort, a separate validation cohort of over a hundred different subjects was used. To predict cytomegalovirus infection status, the study brought together high-throughput TCR immunosequencing, statistical association of individual TCRs with disease status, and machine learning. A later analysis re-examined previously published TCR beta repertoires from more than 550 donors and added high-resolution HLA genotyping to investigate patterns of TCR occurrence. In the later analysis, no new phenotypic data were used to find candidate immune exposures; instead, reliance was placed on TCR beta sequences and their occurrence across donors. An earlier analysis of roughly 600 of the donors used high-throughput TCR beta sequencing to judge whether each TCR beta V gene segment behaved as functional or pseudogenic. Donor age, sex, ethnicity and CMV serostatus were collected together with the repertoire data. A later genetic analysis used genome-wide SNP genotypes for about 65% of the roughly 700 donors, treating that subset as a discovery cohort. Every discovery cohort repertoire had been produced on one sequencing platform. Class I and class II HLA loci were covered by the typing at four-digit resolution. The number of donors typed differed by locus, with about 629-630 for A, B, C, DRB1 and DQB1, roughly 520 for DQA1, 600 to 610 for DPA1, and some 450 for DPB1. Roughly 5 DR-DQ haplotypes were handled as single units for association and clustering because linkage in the cohort was strong. Among some 410 genotyped donors of the cohort, an average of around 240,000 unique TCR beta nucleotide sequences was sequenced per donor, of which about 18% were non-productive.

The cohort comprised some 680 healthy bone marrow donors. All cohort members were sampled while nominally healthy, although unrecorded immune exposures were likely present. The donor tested CMV seronegative and was one of the 352 seronegative cohort members. Every donor gave a peripheral blood sample, and the peripheral blood mononuclear cells from that sample were used for TCR beta sequencing. The Qiagen DNeasy Blood Extraction Kit was used to extract genomic DNA from the blood cell samples. Here is what the overall study found, with its caveats: A total of some 180 TCR beta chains were listed by the study as associated with cytomegalovirus. According to a later genetic analysis, donors in an Asian-associated ancestry cluster had fewer N-insertions in productive TCRs than the approximately 610-donor mean. In this cohort, only TCR beta chains were sequenced, and detectable features were limited by the absence of alpha or paired-chain data. Specific HLA alleles were associated with 18,000 or so TCR beta sequences at a false discovery rate of 0.05 in a later analysis. A group of highly shared sequence variants was considered likely to be a technical artifact of the sequencing pipeline. Because some donors lacked HLA typing at each locus, the association tests relied only on the typed subset. CMV serostatus was the only immune exposure information available for the cohort. According to a later analysis, most CMV-associated TCR beta chains appeared to be HLA-restricted, and the HLA associations seemed to be driven largely by CMV exposure. The classifier was reported to diagnose cytomegalovirus status with high specificity and sensitivity in both the original cohort and the validation cohort. Compared with equally common non-associated chains, HLA-associated TCR beta chains in a later analysis were more clonally expanded and had lower generation probabilities. In an earlier analysis of 587 of the donors, most TCR beta V segments appeared in productive rearrangements about 87% or about 30% of the time, broadly matching IMGT annotations. When HLA alleles, especially DR and DQ, strongly co-occurred, attributing TCR associations to individual alleles was difficult. In a later analysis, TCR association rates were found to vary across HLA loci, with the most associated TCRs seen for DRB1 alleles and the fewest for HLA-C alleles. Some IMGT-functional V segments, including TRBV6-2 and TRBV6-3, could not be told apart with the 87-base-pair reads, so those segments were excluded. A few of the identified cytomegalovirus-associated TCR beta chains were confirmed in vitro to be specific for cytomegalovirus antigens. Sequencing depth was assumed to be roughly uniform across donors in the presence/absence analyses, though that assumption may not hold. Correlated functional status among segregating V segments might reflect linkage disequilibrium, but an unknown experimental factor could not be ruled out. A later genetic analysis associated a missense DCLRE1C variant with V-gene and J-gene trimming of TCR beta chains, and an independent cohort replicated the association. Over 15 rarely observed V segments, including chromosome 9 orphons, were excluded from the earlier analysis of several hundred of the donors because counts were too low. Most TCR sequences were observed very rarely across donors, whereas some public TCRs were present in many individuals. The authors suggested that the approach could potentially be extended to other disease states and immunological phenotypes. According to a later analysis, parvovirus B19, influenza, CMV and Epstein-Barr virus appeared linked to several top co-occurrence clusters. A further reported finding was that TCR beta sequences accurately predicted the HLA-A and HLA-B alleles for most subjects in the first cohort.

Library preparation used the immunoSEQ multiplex PCR assay. A mixture of 60 forward primers for TCR Vbeta segments and 13 reverse primers for TCR Jbeta segments was used in the multiplex PCR. Amplification of the CDR3 region of rearranged TCR beta genes was performed with a multiplex PCR assay on genomic DNA. The Illumina HiSeq System was used to sequence the amplified TCR beta libraries as 87-base-pair reads. As for how the authors treated the data: A later analysis tallied some 79 million unique TCR beta chains across the 660 or so repertoires, and approximately 12 million of those chains were shared by two or more donors. Raw reads were error-corrected and collapsed into unique sequences by a nearest-neighbor algorithm in which closely related sequences were merged to remove PCR and sequencing errors. To assign V, D and J gene segments, CDR3 sequences were aligned to IMGT reference sequences. For a sequence to be retained, at least a six-nucleotide match to both a V gene segment and a J gene segment was required. A rearrangement counted as productive if the CDR3 had no stop codons and remained in frame with V and J, and every other rearrangement counted as non-productive. Following IMGT convention, CDR3 was defined as the stretch from the second conserved V-encoded cysteine to the conserved J-encoded phenylalanine. The earlier analysis of approximately 590 of the donors excluded any sequence lacking an unambiguous match to a single V gene segment. In an earlier analysis of almost 600 of the donors, a V segment was called functional when productive rearrangements were above 56.7%, and segregating when the standard deviation between donors exceeded 5%. A statistical classification framework was developed to diagnose cytomegalovirus status using the catalog of TCR beta chain sequences. V and J gene assignment, in a later analysis, came from comparing TCR nucleotide sequences with IMGT/GENE-DB human TR gene sequences. The TCRdist pipeline was used in a later analysis to assign CDR3 sequences and most-parsimonious VDJ recombination scenarios. In a later analysis, each TCR beta chain was defined by its CDR3 amino acid sequence together with its V-gene family, and reads lacking a unique V-gene family were excluded. A later analysis removed 592 highly shared, low-generation-probability nucleotide sequences to deal with suspected cross-contamination and a sequencing artifact. In a later analysis, a clonal expansion index for each public chain was calculated from normalized within-repertoire ranks of inferred template counts. A later analysis computed generation probabilities with a VDJ recombination model fitted to out-of-frame rearrangements, and checked the results against IGoR. Hypergeometric tests were used in a later analysis to score TCR-TCR, TCR-HLA and TCR-CMV co-occurrence, with a repertoire-size bias correction applied to the TCR pairs. A later analysis estimated false discovery rates by permuting HLA or CMV assignments 20 times. In a later analysis, co-occurring TCRs were grouped with DBSCAN, and TCRdist sequence similarity was added when clustering was performed within HLA-allele-positive subsets. Repertoires with fewer than 30,000 or more than 120,000 public chains, plus five repertoires with anomalous nucleotide sharing, were excluded from co-occurrence clustering. The immuneACCESS repertoire file appears here via TCRdb, limited to in-frame rearrangements. These files lack a portion of the clones; in checked studies, under half of the deficit traces to unresolved V genes, and the cause of the others is not known. V, J and clone size derive from that table, while D and trimming were established from the DNA sequence. The sample has tens of thousands of clones on record, roughly four fifths of them singletons. Of the sample, around 4.7% is held by the ten largest clones.

Including cysteine and phenylalanine, the CDR3 has 17 amino acids. CDR3 DNA only is kept here, 51 bases in frame from base 1. The germline V gene encodes CDR1 SGHAT and CDR2 FQNNGV. V is trimmed back by 6 bases and J by 2 bases, and the junction contains 10 bases that no gene match accounts for. In the case of this clone: Its antigen specificity is not known. No base-level quality is on record; no much larger clone is a single base apart.

What was sequenced was PBMCs. The source is a man aged 25-45 years in good health and CMV-seronegative. The sequence joins TRBV11-2 to TRBJ2-1; 10 central bases correspond to TRBD2. The CDR3 amino acid sequence is: CASSSMTSGRPYNEQFF. The bases read TGTGCCAGCAGTTCAATGACTAGCGGGCGACCCTACAATGAGCAGTTCTTC.